The 2 T cell receptor beta chains listed next were all sequenced from one sample in a study of cytomegalovirus exposure and HLA in healthy donors. Using immunoSEQ multiplex PCR, the repertoire was profiled, and TCRdb retains in-frame clones only, with some absent. The sample has some 170,000 clones, about 83% seen once. Sequencing was done on a sample of PBMCs. The receptors come from a woman aged 30 to 39 in good health and CMV-seronegative.

The rearrangement links TRBV4-2 to TRBJ2-3; D possibly corresponds to TRBD2 (6 bases). The V end was cut by 1 base, the J end by 5 bases, with 10 bases between. The CDR3 loop spans 14 amino acids. CDR1 LGHNA and CDR2 YNFKEQ come from the germline V gene. Here the CDR3 DNA reads TGTGCCAGCAGCCAAGGCCCGCGGGGAGATACGCAGTATTTT. Protein sequence: CASSQGPRGDTQYF.

The chain recombines TRBV12-5 with TRBJ2-2; 8 positions agree with TRBD2. The CDR3 is 16 amino acids. V was pared by 3 bases and J by 3 bases, with 6 bases of the junction left unmatched. The germline V gene encodes CDR1 LGHNT and CDR2 FRNRAP. In nucleotides, the CDR3 is TGTGCTAGTGGTTTACCGCGGGGGGCCTACACCGGGGAGCTGTTTTTT. Translated: CASGLPRGAYTGELFF. Complete variable domain (other parts from reference TRBV12-5 and TRBJ2-2): DARVTQTPRHKVTEMGQEVTMRCQPILGHNTVFWYRQTMMQGLELLAYFRNRAPLDDSGMPKDRFSAEMPDATLATLKIQPSEPRDSAVYFCASGLPRGAYTGELFFGEGSRLTVL.